This TCR beta chain was sequenced in a study of shared T cell receptors in the human thymus. J was trimmed by 9 bases and V by 1 base; bases with no gene match: 13. This CDR3 region has 18 residues. Germline V lookup: CDR1 SGHTA, CDR2 FQGNSA. Generated by immunoSEQ multiplex PCR, the TCRdb table keeps only in-frame clones and is missing some. The top ten clones hold about 0.0094% of a sample with hundreds of thousands of clones, around 87% of them seen once. A further study also used this sample, focusing on human thymus T cells.

V gene TRBV7-2 combines with J gene TRBJ2-1; TRBD2 matches 12 bases. This clonotype originated in a boy younger than two with a congenital heart defect. The specimen sequenced was thymocytes. The CDR3 loop reads CASSLGKILAGGPLEQFF. The DNA of the CDR3 is TGTGCCAGCAGCTTAGGAAAGATCCTAGCGGGGGGGCCCCTTGAGCAGTTCTTC.